Below, 13 T cell receptor beta chains from the same sample are listed, as sequenced in a study of siplizumab effects on memory and regulatory T cells. The assay was immunoSEQ multiplex PCR, and TCRdb's table has in-frame clones only and misses some. The sample shows approximately 100,000 clones, 80% to 95% of them seen only once. Sequenced: non-Treg CD4+ T cells sorted from blood. These receptors all stem from a human donor in good health.

The chain uses TRBV11-2 and TRBJ1-1; D might be TRBD1 (5 bases). Germline CDR1 SGHAT, CDR2 FQNNGV. V lost 1 base to trimming and J lost 3 bases, with 9 bases between them. The CDR3 contains 14 residues. As DNA, the CDR3 is TGTGCCAGCAGCTTAGCAGGGTCGGACACTGAAGCTTTCTTT. Translation: CASSLAGSDTEAFF.

On this clone: The same CDR3 can be traced to other DNA sequences in this sample. This chain uses TRBV6-5 with TRBJ1-2; maybe TRBD1 (6 bases). Trimming left V 0 bases short and J 7 bases short, with 6 bases between. The length of the CDR3 is 12 residues. Per germline, CDR1 MNHEY and CDR2 SVGAGI. The CDR3 sequence is CASSYSGGGYTF. CDR3 in DNA: TGTGCCAGCAGTTACTCAGGGGGTGGCTACACCTTC.

This rearrangement joins TRBV29-1 to TRBJ1-2; D not certain. This CDR3 contains 11 residues. Per germline, CDR1 SQVTM and CDR2 ANQGSEA. The V end lost 4 bases, the J end lost 1 base, and 4 bases lay between the germline ends. The CDR3 sequence: CSVVLNYGYTF. The CDR3 DNA is TGCAGCGTTGTCCTTAACTATGGCTACACCTTC.

The rearrangement joins TRBV7-6 to TRBJ1-6; tentatively, D is TRBD1 (6 bases). The CDR3 is 13 residues long. Germline-derived CDR1 and CDR2 are SGHVS and FNYEAQ. V was cut by 6 bases and J by 8 bases, with 11 bases left in between. CDR3 sequence reads: CASRRQEYSPLHF. The CDR3 coding sequence is TGTGCCAGCAGAAGACAGGAGTATTCACCCCTCCACTTT.

V usage is TRBV28 and J usage is TRBJ2-5, with TRBD2 matching over 9 bases. The ends lost 1 base at V and 5 bases at J; junction bases unmatched: 8. The germline gives CDR1 MDHEN, CDR2 SYDVKM. The CDR3 covers 16 residues. DNA of the CDR3: TGTGCCAGCAGTTTATATGTGCGGGGGGGCTTGGAGACCCAGTACTTC. Protein sequence: CASSLYVRGGLETQYF.

The rearrangement uses TRBV11-2 and TRBJ2-1; TRBD2 aligns across 13 bases. Germline lookup yields CDR1 SGHAT and CDR2 FQNNGV. CDR3 size: 17 residues. The J segment lost 4 bases and the V segment lost 4 bases, leaving 7 bases of the junction unmatched. The CDR3 sequence is CASSWTSGGLFYNEQFF. The CDR3 coding sequence is TGTGCCAGCAGCTGGACTAGCGGGGGACTATTTTACAATGAGCAGTTCTTC.

The CDR3 protein is CASSQVLGGGNTGELFF. Written as DNA, the CDR3 is TGCGCCAGCAGCCAAGTTTTGGGGGGCGGGAACACCGGGGAGCTGTTTTTT. The chain recombines TRBV4-1 with TRBJ2-2; the D call may be TRBD1 or TRBD2 (6 bases each). The CDR3 consists of 17 residues. With 1 base removed from V and 1 base from J, the gap between germline ends came to 13 bases. Germline lookup yields CDR1 MGHRA and CDR2 YSYEKL.

The rearrangement joins TRBV29-1 to TRBJ2-1, with a tentative D call TRBD1 (6 bases). The germline gives CDR1 SQVTM, CDR2 ANQGSEA. The CDR3 sequence is 14 residues long. Trimming shortened V by 5 bases and J by 10 bases, and 21 bases separated the two germline ends. CDR3 protein: CSVTGPTQFGEQFF. In DNA form, the CDR3 reads TGCAGCGTTACAGGGCCTACACAATTTGGGGAGCAGTTCTTC.

This sequence joins TRBV19 and TRBJ2-2; 7 bases match TRBD1. The CDR3 is 17 residues long. Germline CDR1 is LNHDA and CDR2 is SQIVND (reference sequence). The junction had 13 bases not matched to a gene; V was cut back by 7 bases and J by 2 bases. As DNA, the CDR3 is TGTGCCAGTAATTTTAATCCCGGGACAGACAACACCGGGGAGCTGTTTTTT. Residues: CASNFNPGTDNTGELFF.

The chain is built from TRBV19 and TRBJ1-1, with D unresolved. Between the trimmed V and J ends, which lost 4 bases and 1 base, there was a span of 13 bases. The CDR3 is made up of 15 amino acids. Germline V gene data show CDR1 as LNHDA and CDR2 as SQIVND (reference sequence). The CDR3 here is CASSTFLGGNTEAFF. The CDR3 DNA follows: TGTGCCAGTAGTACCTTTCTCGGCGGGAACACTGAAGCTTTCTTT.

The chain employs TRBV6-1 and TRBJ1-1, with D perhaps TRBD1 (5 bases). The length of the CDR3 is 10 residues. From germline, CDR1 is MNHNS and CDR2 SASEGT. The germline V and J ends were trimmed by 10 bases and 8 bases, with 11 bases remaining between them. CDR3 sequence (DNA): TGTGCCACCCGACAGCGGGAAGCTTTCTTT. Amino acids: CATRQREAFF.

This chain joins TRBV7-6 and TRBJ2-3; D is perhaps TRBD1 (6 bases). The V gene's germline CDR1 is SGHVS and CDR2 FNYEAQ. The CDR3 spans 16 residues. Trimming removed 3 bases from V and 1 base from J, with 14 bases in between. This chain's CDR3 is CASSFLGGGGTDTQYF. In DNA form, the CDR3 reads TGTGCCAGCAGCTTTTTAGGGGGTGGGGGCACAGATACGCAGTATTTT.

V usage is TRBV28 and J usage is TRBJ2-7; D remains unclear. The V end lost 8 bases, the J end lost 0 bases, and 17 bases lay between the germline ends. Germline V gives CDR1 MDHEN, CDR2 SYDVKM. CDR3 length: 15 amino acids. CDR3 region: CASLPYSSASYEQYF. Written as DNA, the CDR3 is TGTGCCAGCCTCCCTTATAGCTCCGCCTCCTACGAGCAGTACTTC. The whole variable domain, filled in from reference TRBV28 and TRBJ2-7, reads DVKVTQSSRYLVKRTGEKVFLECVQDMDHENMFWYRQDPGLGLRLIYFSYDVKMKEKGDIPEGYSVSREKKERFSLILESASTNQTSMYLCASLPYSSASYEQYFGPGTRLTVT.